The entry below describes one TCR beta chain. Its antigen remains unknown. This sample was taken from a study of shared clonotypes between healthy human individuals. Study outcomes and limitations: Sampling covered blood only; tissue repertoires likely differ.

Clones were read by immunoSEQ multiplex PCR, and TCRdb kept only the in-frame ones, dropping some. The table has more than 2 million clones, about 95% seen once. The sequenced material came from naive CD4+ T cells sorted from blood. Subset here: CD45RA+ positively selected. This sequence was found in a man younger than 30 in good health.

The CDR3 DNA is TGTGCCAGCAGGGGAAGCTATTCACCCCTCCACTTT. Amino acid sequence: CASRGSYSPLHF. The V and J genes are TRBV27 and TRBJ1-6; no clear D gene. The CDR3 consists of 12 residues. Germline CDR1 reads MNHEY; CDR2 reads SMNVEV (reference sequence). V shed 6 bases and J shed 8 bases, with 8 bases lying between them.